This T cell receptor (beta chain) derives from a study of vaccination and CD4 T cells after COVID-19. The study, taken as a whole, reports: The great majority, 304 of 307 vaccine-specific clones, proved spike mono-reactive in convalescent patients. Apart from involving relatively few convalescent patients, the work omitted early post-infection timepoints.

An Oncomine TCR Beta short-read assay was used to sequence the DNA from cultured CD4+ T cells. Genomic DNA was isolated from CD4+ T cells that had been cultured. TCRdb processed the PCR reads anew with MiXCR; each CDR3 protein has one entry. The sample shows 15,000 to 20,000 distinct CDR3 sequences, approximately 71% of them seen only once. Regarding treatment: approximately 9-day PBMC culture with coronavirus spike peptide pools or control peptides (ViraFEST assay). Days 3 and 7 saw half the medium replaced with fresh IL-2 medium. As regards this clonotype: Its antigen is not identified.

The receptor was derived from a human donor who had recovered from COVID-19. The sequenced sample was CD4+ T cells from blood, cultured in vitro.

This CDR3 is CASSLVQGSNQPQHF. The CDR3, as DNA: TGTGCCAGCAGTTTAGTACAGGGTAGCAATCAGCCCCAGCATTTT. The chain links TRBV12-3 or TRBV12-4 to TRBJ1-5; weak D call: TRBD1 (6 bases). This CDR3 comprises 15 residues. Trimming cost V 1 base and J 0 bases, with 7 bases left between them.